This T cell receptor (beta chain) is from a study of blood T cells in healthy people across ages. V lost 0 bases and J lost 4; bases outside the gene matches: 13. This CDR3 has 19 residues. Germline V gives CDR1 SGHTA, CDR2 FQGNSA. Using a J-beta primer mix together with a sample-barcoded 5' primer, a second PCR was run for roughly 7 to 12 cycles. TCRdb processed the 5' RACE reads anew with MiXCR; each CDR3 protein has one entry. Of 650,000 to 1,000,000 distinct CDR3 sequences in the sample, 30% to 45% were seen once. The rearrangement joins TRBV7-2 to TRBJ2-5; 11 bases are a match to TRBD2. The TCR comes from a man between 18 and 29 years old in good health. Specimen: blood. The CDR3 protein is CASSLAHVTSGGRGETQYF. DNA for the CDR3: TGTGCCAGCAGCTTAGCGCACGTTACTAGCGGGGGACGGGGAGAGACCCAGTACTTC. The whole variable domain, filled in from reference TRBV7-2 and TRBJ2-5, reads GAGVSQSPSNKVTEKGKDVELRCDPISGHTALYWYRQSLGQGLEFLIYFQGNSAPDKSGLPSDRFSAERTGGSVSTLTIQRTQQEDSAVYLCASSLAHVTSGGRGETQYFGPGTRLLVL.